This entry lists 20 T cell receptor beta chains sequenced from one sample in a study of OX40 agonist ivuxolimab in advanced cancers. Assay: immunoSEQ multiplex PCR; the TCRdb copy retains only in-frame clones and omits some. The sample yields 30,000 to 40,000 clones, over 60% seen once. Sequencing used CD4+ or CD8+ T cells sorted from blood, obtained in a trial of the OX40 agonist ivuxolimab. The origin of the receptors is an adult with an advanced solid tumor such as melanoma, head and neck, liver or kidney cancer.

The rearrangement links TRBV7-9 to TRBJ1-2, with TRBD1 matching 9 bases. Germline values: CDR1 SEHNR, CDR2 FQNEAQ (reference sequence). Unmatched junction bases numbered 5, after V lost 0 bases and J lost 3 bases. The CDR3 covers 16 residues. CDR3 in DNA: TGTGCCAGCAGCTTAGCCTTACAGGGGGCTTACTATGGCTACACCTTC. Amino acid sequence: CASSLALQGAYYGYTF. The variable domain in full, with the rest retrieved from reference TRBV7-9 and TRBJ1-2, is DTGVSQNPRHKITKRGQNVTFRCDPISEHNRLYWYRQTLGQGPEFLTYFQNEAQLEKSRLLSDRFSAERPKGSFSTLEIQRTEQGDSAMYLCASSLALQGAYYGYTFGSGTRLTVV.

V usage is TRBV11-2 and J usage is TRBJ1-1, with D unclear. The length of the CDR3 is 14 residues. CDR1 is SGHAT, CDR2 FQNNGV, per germline. Trimming took 5 bases from V and 0 from J, leaving 10 bases between them. The CDR3 region is CASSLHAVNTEAFF. The CDR3 bases are TGTGCCAGCAGCCTCCACGCAGTGAACACTGAAGCTTTCTTT. Filled out from reference TRBV11-2 and TRBJ1-1, the complete variable domain reads EAGVAQSPRYKIIEKRQSVAFWCNPISGHATLYWYQQILGQGPKLLIQFQNNGVVDDSQLPKDRFSAERLKGVDSTLKIQPAKLEDSAVYLCASSLHAVNTEAFFGQGTRLTVV.

The rearrangement joins TRBV5-8 to TRBJ2-5; no definite D call. The CDR3 is made up of 13 amino acids. The V end lost 3 bases, the J end lost 5 bases, and 11 bases lay between the germline ends. Germline CDR1 is SGHTS and CDR2 is YDEGEE. The CDR3 loop reads CASSSSGRETQYF. CDR3 sequence (DNA): TGTGCCAGCAGCTCGTCAGGTCGGGAGACCCAGTACTTC.

The chain has TRBV27 and TRBJ2-1; TRBD1 matches 9 bases. The CDR3 is made up of 16 amino acids. The V gene's germline CDR1 is MNHEY and CDR2 SMNVEV (reference sequence). J lost 3 bases, V lost 7 bases, and 10 bases had no gene match. This CDR3 is CASIGKGQGNYNEQFF. CDR3 bases: TGTGCCAGCATTGGAAAGGGACAGGGTAACTACAATGAGCAGTTCTTC.

V is TRBV7-6 and J is TRBJ2-7, with 7 bases lining up with TRBD2. CDR3 size: 13 residues. V shed 5 bases and J 4 bases; nucleotides not matched to a gene: 5. The germline V gene has CDR1 SGHVS and CDR2 FNYEAQ. Here the CDR3 DNA reads TGTGCCAGCAGCAAGTCTAGCGGATACGAGCAGTACTTC. Translated, it gives CASSKSSGYEQYF.

This clone occurred a few times. The V call is TRBV30, the J call TRBJ2-5; possibly TRBD1 or TRBD2 for D (5 bases each). There are 12 residues in the CDR3. Germline values: CDR1 GTSNPN, CDR2 SVGIG (reference sequence). V dropped 7 bases and J dropped 5 bases, with 14 bases sitting between them. CDR3 amino acids: CAFASRGETQYF. The DNA for the CDR3 is TGTGCCTTCGCAAGCCGGGGCGAGACCCAGTACTTC. Looking up the rest from reference TRBV30 and TRBJ2-5 gives the full variable domain: SQTIHQWPATLVQPVGSPLSLECTVEGTSNPNLYWYRQAAGRGLQLLFYSVGIGQISSEVPQNLSASRPQDRQFILSSKKLLLSDSGFYLCAFASRGETQYFGPGTRLLVL.

This clone was seen a handful of times. The genes are TRBV7-9 and TRBJ2-1, with TRBD1 matching 8 bases. Germline assignment: CDR1 SEHNR and CDR2 FQNEAQ (reference sequence). CDR3 length: 17 residues. J gave up 4 bases and V 1 base, and 9 bases lay outside the gene matches. The DNA for the CDR3 is TGTGCCAGCAGCTTAGTACTGAGCCAGGGGGCGTACAATGAGCAGTTCTTC. Translating gives CASSLVLSQGAYNEQFF.

The chain employs TRBV18 and TRBJ2-2; D is unclear. This CDR3 has 15 amino acids. V gave up 5 bases and J gave up 4 bases, with 14 bases separating them. Germline assignment: CDR1 KGHSH and CDR2 LQKENI. DNA of the CDR3: TGTGCCAGCTCAGGAACGCAAACGAGCACCGGGGAGCTGTTTTTT. This codes for CASSGTQTSTGELFF.

The CDR3 loop is CASSKWGDTEAFF. DNA for the CDR3: TGTGCCAGCAGTAAGTGGGGAGATACTGAAGCTTTCTTT. The rearrangement joins TRBV6-1 to TRBJ1-1; unclear D gene. With 5 bases removed from V and 5 bases from J, the gap between germline ends came to 12 bases. This CDR3 is 13 amino acids long. Germline V gene lookup returns CDR1 MNHNS and CDR2 SASEGT.

The chain uses TRBV15 and TRBJ1-5, with a tentative D call TRBD1 (6 bases). Germline CDR1 and CDR2: LNHNV and YYDKDF (reference sequence). The CDR3 is 14 amino acids. Trimming left V 1 base short and J 6 bases short, with 10 bases between. The CDR3 region is CATSRVAQGQPQHF. CDR3 nucleotide sequence: TGTGCCACCAGCAGAGTAGCACAGGGTCAGCCCCAGCATTTT.

This clone occurred a few times. The chain joins TRBV6-5 to TRBJ1-2; 8 bases line up with TRBD1. Germline V gene lookup returns CDR1 MNHEY and CDR2 SVGAGI. The CDR3 has 15 amino acids. V was clipped by 8 bases and J by 0 bases; unmatched bases: 8. CDR3 sequence: CASVGDRNTNYGYTF. DNA for the CDR3: TGTGCCAGCGTGGGGGACAGGAACACTAACTATGGCTACACCTTC.

The chain employs TRBV10-3 and TRBJ1-5; TRBD1 might be the D (5 bases). The V gene lost 0 bases and the J gene lost 2 bases, with 5 bases spanning the gap. There are 14 residues in the CDR3. CDR1 is ENHRY, CDR2 SYGVKD, per germline. The CDR3 DNA follows: TGTGCCATCAGTGAGTCAGGGGGCAATCAGCCCCAGCATTTT. Its translation: CAISESGGNQPQHF.

The chain joins TRBV5-4 to TRBJ1-2; the D gene is possibly TRBD1 (5 bases). The length of the CDR3 is 18 residues. CDR1 and CDR2 from the germline V gene are SGHNT and YYREEE (reference sequence). V was clipped by 4 bases and J by 1 base, with 23 bases between them. This CDR3 reads CASSQDLGGSGSNYGYTF. For the CDR3, the DNA is TGTGCCAGCAGCCAAGATCTCGGGGGTTCCGGAAGTAACTATGGCTACACCTTC.

CDR3 residues: CASSLGTANTGELFF. The DNA of the CDR3 is TGTGCCAGCAGCCTAGGGACAGCGAACACCGGGGAGCTGTTTTTT. This chain joins TRBV7-7 and TRBJ2-2; 7 bases are shared with TRBD1. Germline V gene sequence: CDR1 SSHAT, CDR2 FNYEAQ (reference sequence). This CDR3 spans 15 amino acids. V shed 5 bases, J shed 0 bases, and the junction held 3 bases outside the gene matches.

The CDR3 spells CASSGLTQETQYF. The DNA for the CDR3 is TGTGCCAGCAGTGGGCTCACCCAAGAGACCCAGTACTTC. The V and J genes are TRBV6-1 and TRBJ2-5; D call uncertain. Trimming shortened V by 4 bases and J by 1 base, and 7 bases separated the two germline ends. This CDR3 comprises 13 residues. The germline CDR1 and CDR2 sequences are MNHNS and SASEGT.

The chain is built from TRBV13 and TRBJ2-7; 7 bases map to TRBD1. Germline lookup yields CDR1 PRHDT and CDR2 FYEKMQ (reference sequence). After removal of 5 bases from V and 0 bases from J, the junction contained 7 bases not matched to a gene. There are 15 residues in the CDR3. CDR3 sequence reads: CASSRSDRFSYEQYF. CDR3 coding DNA: TGTGCCAGCAGCCGATCGGACAGGTTCTCCTACGAGCAGTACTTC.

This chain links TRBV25-1 with TRBJ2-3, with TRBD2 matching 10 bases. Germline CDR1 MGHDK, CDR2 SYGVNS. J gave up 3 bases and V 5 bases, and 5 bases lay outside the gene matches. The CDR3 is 15 amino acids. CDR3 nucleotides: TGTGCCAGCAGTTCGGGACTAGCGCGAACAGATACGCAGTATTTT. Protein: CASSSGLARTDTQYF.

The V gene is TRBV15, the J gene TRBJ2-1; 7 bases match TRBD1. CDR1 is LNHNV, CDR2 YYDKDF, per germline (reference sequence). Germline trimming cut 0 bases from V and 10 bases from J; bases unmatched to any gene: 6. The CDR3 is 14 residues long. The CDR3 DNA is TGTGCCACCAGCAGAGATGACAGGGCTGGGGAGCAGTTCTTC. Protein: CATSRDDRAGEQFF.

This chain links TRBV19 with TRBJ1-1; TRBD1 matches 11 bases. The CDR3 consists of 15 residues. CDR1 is LNHDA and CDR2 is SQIVND in the germline V gene (reference sequence). The trim removed 8 bases at V and 5 bases at J, leaving 10 bases unmatched. CDR3 in DNA: TGTGCCAGTGGGACAGGGGGTATCGGTAGGACTGAAGCTTTCTTT. Encoded protein: CASGTGGIGRTEAFF.

In this sample, this clone turned up a few times. This sequence joins TRBV6-1 and TRBJ2-7; D unclear. This CDR3 comprises 14 residues. V was shortened by 1 base and J by 3 bases, with 10 bases between the two germline ends. Per germline, CDR1 MNHNS and CDR2 SASEGT. CDR3 DNA sequence: TGTGCCAGCAGTGAAGTTCTCGCGCACTACGAGCAGTACGTC. Its protein is CASSEVLAHYEQYV.